The 17 T cell receptor beta chains below come from one sample, sequenced in a study of cytomegalovirus exposure and HLA in healthy donors. A multiplex PCR was run with 60 Vbeta primers and 13 Jbeta primers. Clones were sequenced by immunoSEQ multiplex PCR, and TCRdb holds only the in-frame ones, with some missing. The sample yields around 150,000 clones, about 76% seen once. The sample consisted of PBMCs. The receptors shown here come from a female donor in good health and CMV-seronegative.

This clone was observed a few times. The chain joins TRBV6-5 to TRBJ1-2, with 9 bases lining up with TRBD1. CDR3 length: 14 amino acids. The germline CDR1 and CDR2 sequences are MNHEY and SVGAGI. Losses at the gene ends were 5 bases for V and 8 bases for J; bases not matched to a gene: 9. In DNA form, the CDR3 reads TGTGCCAGCAGTGGAGGGACAGGGTCGGACGGCTACACCTTC. Translating it yields CASSGGTGSDGYTF.

This chain uses TRBV2 with TRBJ1-5, with D perhaps matching TRBD1 (5 bases). Germline CDR1 is SNHLY and CDR2 is FYNNEI. The CDR3 spans 15 residues. The V gene lost 2 bases and the J gene lost 5 bases, with 13 bases spanning the gap. The CDR3, as DNA: TGTGCCAGCAGTGAAAATGGGGCGGCGTATCAGCCCCAGCATTTT. It encodes CASSENGAAYQPQHF. The whole variable domain, remainder taken from reference TRBV2 and TRBJ1-5, is EPEVTQTPSHQVTQMGQEVILRCVPISNHLYFYWYRQILGQKVEFLVSFYNNEISEKSEIFDDQFSVERPDGSNFTLKIRSTKLEDSAMYFCASSENGAAYQPQHFGDGTRLSIL.

This clone was seen only a few times. The rearrangement links TRBV19 to TRBJ1-1; TRBD1 agrees at 8 bases. V lost 1 base, J lost 7 bases, and 2 bases stayed unmatched. Germline V gene data show CDR1 as LNHDA and CDR2 as SQIVND (reference sequence). This CDR3 has 13 amino acids. CDR3 DNA sequence: TGTGCCAGTAGTATAGTACAGGGGGGTGAAGCTTTCTTT. Protein sequence: CASSIVQGGEAFF.

The table lists this clone with a count of one. The gene calls are TRBV5-6 and TRBJ2-3, with 7 bases aligning to TRBD2. The CDR3 runs 16 residues. CDR1 and CDR2 (germline): SGHDT, YYEEEE. V lost 0 bases, J lost 4 bases, and 8 bases stayed unmatched. The CDR3 here is CASSLVRREPPDTQYF. The CDR3 DNA is TGTGCCAGCAGCTTGGTGAGGCGGGAGCCCCCAGATACGCAGTATTTT.

This clone was observed a handful of times. The chain couples TRBV5-1 to TRBJ2-7; D remains unclear. V was clipped by 3 bases and J by 0 bases, with 10 bases between them. This CDR3 comprises 14 residues. Per germline, CDR1 SGHRS and CDR2 YFSETQ. The chain's CDR3 is CASSSLTSSYEQYF. The CDR3 DNA reads as TGCGCCAGCAGCTCCCTCACCAGCTCCTACGAGCAGTACTTC.

This chain connects TRBV5-4 to TRBJ2-3, with 11 bases aligning to TRBD2. The trim removed 2 bases at V and 2 bases at J, leaving 4 bases unmatched. The CDR3 has 16 residues. The germline gives CDR1 SGHNT, CDR2 YYREEE (reference sequence). The CDR3 protein is CASSFLLAGDTDTQYF. Written as DNA, the CDR3 is TGTGCCAGCAGCTTCCTACTAGCGGGGGACACAGATACGCAGTATTTT.

V gene TRBV2 combines with J gene TRBJ1-1, with 7 bases lining up with TRBD1. The CDR3 totals 16 residues. CDR1 SNHLY and CDR2 FYNNEI come from the germline V gene. V gave up 5 bases and J gave up 1 base; unmatched junction bases: 10. Here the CDR3 DNA reads TGTGCCAGCAGTCTCCCTTTAGGACAGGAGAACACTGAAGCTTTCTTT. This gives the protein CASSLPLGQENTEAFF.

The chain carries TRBV19 and TRBJ1-2; 9 bases are a match to TRBD1. Germline values: CDR1 LNHDA, CDR2 SQIVND (reference sequence). The CDR3 covers 13 residues. With V trimmed by 5 bases and J by 7 bases, 5 bases remained unmatched. CDR3 nucleotide sequence: TGTGCCAGTAGTCCGGGACAGGGCGCTGGCTACACCTTC. Its protein product is CASSPGQGAGYTF.

The rearrangement uses TRBV5-1 and TRBJ1-2; D not certain. Trimming shortened V by 0 bases and J by 5 bases, and 8 bases separated the two germline ends. The CDR3 contains 13 residues. Germline-derived CDR1 and CDR2 are SGHRS and YFSETQ. The CDR3 DNA reads TGCGCCAGCAGCTTGGACGGGGATTATGGCTACACCTTC. Protein: CASSLDGDYGYTF.

V and J are TRBV10-3 and TRBJ1-6; the match to TRBD1 covers 7 bases. Looked up from germline, CDR1 is ENHRY and CDR2 is SYGVKD. The CDR3 is made up of 16 amino acids. J lost 0 bases, V lost 4 bases, and 3 bases had no gene match. The DNA of the CDR3 is TGTGCCATCAGTGCAGGGGGGAGCTCCTATAATTCACCCCTCCACTTT. It encodes CAISAGGSSYNSPLHF.

The V gene is TRBV13, the J gene TRBJ2-7; weak D call: TRBD2 (6 bases). CDR3 size: 14 residues. Trimming cost V 8 bases and J 3 bases, with 17 bases left between them. The V gene's germline CDR1 is PRHDT and CDR2 FYEKMQ (reference sequence). CDR3 bases: TGTGCCAGCCGTCTATCGGGGAGGAACTACGAGCAGTACTTC. Amino acids: CASRLSGRNYEQYF.

This clone came up once. The V and J genes are TRBV19 and TRBJ1-5; 7 bases agree with TRBD1. The CDR3 loop spans 16 amino acids. V dropped 3 bases and J dropped 0; count of bases not matched to a gene: 5. Per the germline V gene, CDR1 is LNHDA and CDR2 is SQIVND (reference sequence). This chain's CDR3 is CASSIPGGNSNQPQHF. Here the CDR3 DNA reads TGTGCCAGTAGTATCCCAGGGGGTAATAGCAATCAGCCCCAGCATTTT. Based on the CDR3 plus reference TRBV19 and TRBJ1-5, the full variable domain is DGGITQSPKYLFRKEGQNVTLSCEQNLNHDAMYWYRQDPGQGLRLIYYSQIVNDFQKGDIAEGYSVSREKKESFPLTVTSAQKNPTAFYLCASSIPGGNSNQPQHFGDGTRLSIL.

The rearrangement joins TRBV11-2 to TRBJ2-5; TRBD2 agrees at 15 bases. With 5 bases clipped from V and 1 base from J, the junction kept 5 bases outside the gene matches. The CDR3 covers 17 residues. The germline CDR1 and CDR2 sequences are SGHAT and FQNNGV. The CDR3 DNA sequence: TGTGCCAGCAGCCCGGGGACTAGCGGGGGGTTCCAAGAGACCCAGTACTTC. Encoded protein: CASSPGTSGGFQETQYF.

The rearrangement links TRBV5-6 to TRBJ1-1, with D tentatively TRBD1 (5 bases). This CDR3 is built from 14 residues. The V gene lost 5 bases and the J gene lost 5 bases, with 16 bases spanning the gap. CDR1 SGHDT and CDR2 YYEEEE come from the germline V gene. This CDR3 reads CASSNGGQSTEAFF. CDR3 nucleotides: TGTGCCAGCAGTAACGGGGGTCAATCAACTGAAGCTTTCTTT.

This clone was counted only a few times. The chain combines TRBV5-4 with TRBJ2-1; D perhaps matches TRBD2 (6 bases). From germline, CDR1 is SGHNT and CDR2 YYREEE (reference sequence). The CDR3 extends over 16 amino acids. V dropped 3 bases and J dropped 0 bases, with 13 bases sitting between them. The CDR3 here is CASSSRRAGSYNEQFF. DNA for the CDR3: TGTGCCAGCAGCTCAAGGAGGGCGGGCTCCTACAATGAGCAGTTCTTC.

This chain joins TRBV5-1 and TRBJ2-5, with 7 bases identical to TRBD2. After removal of 1 base from V and 3 bases from J, the junction contained 3 bases not matched to a gene. Germline V gene sequence: CDR1 SGHRS, CDR2 YFSETQ. The CDR3 loop spans 14 amino acids. DNA for the CDR3: TGCGCCAGCAGCTTGAGTGGGGGGGAAGAGACCCAGTACTTC. Translation: CASSLSGGEETQYF.

V usage is TRBV30 and J usage is TRBJ2-3; 12 positions agree with TRBD2. The germline V gene has CDR1 GTSNPN and CDR2 SVGIG (reference sequence). J lost 2 bases, V lost 1 base, and 7 bases had no gene match. This CDR3 comprises 17 residues. CDR3 loop: CAWSAHLAGGYTDTQYF. The CDR3 DNA reads as TGTGCCTGGAGTGCCCATCTAGCGGGAGGGTACACAGATACGCAGTATTTT.